These T cell receptor beta chains were read from a single sample in a study of cytomegalovirus exposure and HLA in healthy donors. The data were produced by immunoSEQ multiplex PCR, yet TCRdb's version contains in-frame clones alone and is incomplete. This table has 150,000 to 160,000 clones, about 70% appearing once. The sample was PBMCs. The receptor source for this set is a young man in good health and CMV-seronegative. Each CDR3 is given with its conserved first and last residue. The D gene is left open where the match is weak. A clone size is listed for some rows: how often the clone was seen (once, few, many), or a class if it is expanded.

-,TRBV7-6,-,TRBJ2-6,TGTGCCAGCAGCTCCCAGGGGTCTGGGGCCAACGGCCTGACTTTC,CASSSQGSGANGLTF
-,TRBV10-3,-,TRBJ1-4,TGTGCCATCAACAACGGGAAAGAAAAACTGTTTTTT,CAINNGKEKLFF
once,TRBV7-2,-,TRBJ2-5,TGTGCCAGCAGCTTAGTGGTTCTTTCCCTAACAGTTCAGTACTTC,CASSLVVLSLTVQYF
-,TRBV6-1,-,TRBJ1-1,TGTGCCAGCAGGACGGGGAACACTGAAGCTTTCTTT,CASRTGNTEAFF
-,TRBV5-1,-,TRBJ1-2,TGCGCCAGCAGCGGAACAGGGCACGTTGCTCCTCACTATGGCTACACCTTC,CASSGTGHVAPHYGYTF
-,TRBV5-1,-,TRBJ2-1,TGCGCCAGCAGCCGCCGACGTATAGGGAGCTCCTACAATGAGCAGTTCTTC,CASSRRRIGSSYNEQFF
-,TRBV2,-,TRBJ2-7,TGTGCCAGCACCCCGAGAGAGCAGTACTTC,CASTPREQYF
-,TRBV9,-,TRBJ1-3,TGTGCCAGCAGCGTAGCGGCGGGGGCTTATGGAAACACCATATATTTT,CASSVAAGAYGNTIYF
-,TRBV11-2,TRBD1,TRBJ1-4,TGTGCCAGCAGCTCACGGACAGGGGGAGAAAAACTGTTTTTT,CASSSRTGGEKLFF
-,TRBV27,TRBD1,TRBJ2-3,TGTGCCAGCAGTTCCCCGAAAGCGACAGGGGGCGAAAGGTATGATACGCAGTATTTT,CASSSPKATGGERYDTQYF
-,TRBV4-1,-,TRBJ2-1,TGCGCCAGCAGCCAAGTAATGGGGAGCTCCTACAATGAGCAGTTCTTC,CASSQVMGSSYNEQFF
-,TRBV7-9,TRBD1,TRBJ1-2,TGTGCCAGCAGCTTAGGGGGACAGGGATGGGGCTACACCTTC,CASSLGGQGWGYTF
few,TRBV7-8,-,TRBJ2-5,TGTGCCAGCAGCTTAGTGAACTTTCAAGAGACCCAGTACTTC,CASSLVNFQETQYF
few,TRBV6-5,-,TRBJ1-2,TGTGCCAGCAGTTACTCTGCGGGGGCTAACTATGGCTACACCTTC,CASSYSAGANYGYTF
-,TRBV6-5,TRBD2,TRBJ2-3,TGTGCCAGCAGTTACTTCGGGGGGGCGTTAACAGATACGCAGTATTTT,CASSYFGGALTDTQYF
-,TRBV7-2,TRBD2,TRBJ2-1,TGTGCCGCCTGGGGGGGGGTCAATGAGCAGTTCTTC,CAAWGGVNEQFF
few,TRBV18,-,TRBJ2-1,TGTGCCAGCTCACCAATCACGGGGGAGCCCTATGAGCAGTTCTTC,CASSPITGEPYEQFF
-,TRBV27,TRBD1,TRBJ2-2,TGTGCCAGCACAATGGGGTGGTGGACAGGGCGGACCGGGGAGCTGTTTTTT,CASTMGWWTGRTGELFF
-,TRBV2,-,TRBJ2-1,TGTGCCAGCAGTGAAAGGGGTAATCAGCAGTTCTTC,CASSERGNQQFF
-,TRBV7-9,-,TRBJ2-2,TGTGCCAGCAGCTTAGCGGGCTACACCGGGGAGCTGTTTTTT,CASSLAGYTGELFF
-,TRBV30,-,TRBJ2-6,TGTGCCTGGAGTGTGGGGCCACCTGGGGCCAACGGCCTGACTTTC,CAWSVGPPGANGLTF
once,TRBV7-9,-,TRBJ2-6,TGTGCCAGCAGCTCACCAAGTTCGGACACTGGGGCCAACGTCCTGACTTTC,CASSSPSSDTGANVLTF
once,TRBV9,-,TRBJ1-2,TGTGCCAGCAGCGTAGGGAGTGCGACAGTAGCTAACTATGGCTACACCTTC,CASSVGSATVANYGYTF
-,TRBV6-5,-,TRBJ1-5,TGTGCCAGCAGTCAGCAGGGATTTAGCAATCAGCCCCAGCATTTT,CASSQQGFSNQPQHF
-,TRBV19,TRBD2,TRBJ2-1,TGTGCCAGTGCCCACGGCGGGGGGTTCAGCTCCTACAATGAGCAGTTCTTC,CASAHGGGFSSYNEQFF
-,TRBV19,TRBD1,TRBJ1-1,TGTGCCAGTTCGACGGGACAGGGGGCTCATAGTGAAGCTTTCTTT,CASSTGQGAHSEAFF
few,TRBV29-1,-,TRBJ1-1,TGCAGCGTTGACAAGCCGGAGAGCACTGAAGCTTTCTTT,CSVDKPESTEAFF
-,TRBV9,TRBD1,TRBJ2-7,TGTGCCAGCAGCGACGGGACAGGCCTCTACGAGCAGTACTTC,CASSDGTGLYEQYF
-,TRBV19,-,TRBJ2-7,TGTGCCAGTAGTACACAGGGTTACGAGCAGTACTTC,CASSTQGYEQYF
-,TRBV5-1,TRBD1,TRBJ2-5,TGCGCCAGCAGCCCGACAGGGTCGGGGGAGACCCAGTACTTC,CASSPTGSGETQYF
-,TRBV4-3,-,TRBJ2-1,TGCGCCAGCAGCCATGGAGGTGGAGGGAGCTCCTACAATGAGCAGTTCTTC,CASSHGGGGSSYNEQFF
-,TRBV18,-,TRBJ1-4,TGTGCCAGCTCACCACCTAGCACGGATGAAAAACTGTTTTTT,CASSPPSTDEKLFF
-,TRBV6-1,TRBD1,TRBJ2-7,TGTGCCAGCAGTGAAGAGGCGACAGGGATGGGGTACGAGCAGTACTTC,CASSEEATGMGYEQYF
-,TRBV7-2,-,TRBJ2-7,TGTGCCAGCAGCCTACAGGGATACAACAACGAGCAGTACTTC,CASSLQGYNNEQYF
-,TRBV7-8,-,TRBJ2-5,TGTGCCAGCAGCTTACCGATCGGGAACGGAGAGACCCAGTACTTC,CASSLPIGNGETQYF
-,TRBV6-1,TRBD2,TRBJ2-7,TGTGCCAGCAGTCCCTCCCGGGACTACTCCCACGAGCAGTACTTC,CASSPSRDYSHEQYF
-,TRBV6-6,-,TRBJ1-3,TGTGCCAGCAGTTACCCAACGAGGTCTGGAAACACCATATATTTT,CASSYPTRSGNTIYF
-,TRBV9,-,TRBJ2-2,TGTGCCAGCAGCGTCCTGGACATTTCAAACACCGGGGAGCTGTTTTTT,CASSVLDISNTGELFF
-,TRBV11-2,-,TRBJ1-1,TGTGCCAGCAGTTTTACCGCTAGAGACACTGAAGCTTTCTTT,CASSFTARDTEAFF
few,TRBV5-4,TRBD1,TRBJ1-5,TGTGCCAGCAGCCCCGGACAGGGGAGTAATCAGCCCCAGCATTTT,CASSPGQGSNQPQHF
-,TRBV27,TRBD1,TRBJ1-1,TGTGCCAGCACCCCGGGACAGGGGATGAACACTGAAGCTTTCTTT,CASTPGQGMNTEAFF
-,TRBV9,TRBD2,TRBJ2-1,TGTGCCAGCAGCGTAAAGGGGACTAGTGGGGGCCTGTACAATGAGCAGTTCTTC,CASSVKGTSGGLYNEQFF
few,TRBV28,-,TRBJ1-2,TGTGCCAGCAGTCAGGTGAACTATGGCTACACCTTC,CASSQVNYGYTF
-,TRBV9,TRBD1,TRBJ1-3,TGTGCCAGCAGCGTAGACCAGGGACAGAGCCGAAACACCATATATTTT,CASSVDQGQSRNTIYF
few,TRBV5-1,TRBD1,TRBJ1-2,TGCGCCAGCAGCCCCTCGACAGGGAGAGATGGCTACACCTTC,CASSPSTGRDGYTF
-,TRBV30,-,TRBJ2-7,TGTGCCTGGAGTGTAGGAGACCAGTACTTC,CAWSVGDQYF
-,TRBV2,-,TRBJ2-2,TGTGCCAGCATCCAGGGGTTGAACACCGGGGAGCTGTTTTTT,CASIQGLNTGELFF
-,TRBV30,-,TRBJ2-1,TGTGCCTGGAGGGCTTTGGGGCTCGTCGCCTTCTTC,CAWRALGLVAFF
-,TRBV28,TRBD1,TRBJ1-2,TGTGCCAGCAGTTTACAGGGGGCCGACTATGGCTACACCTTC,CASSLQGADYGYTF
-,TRBV2,-,TRBJ2-5,TGTGCCAGCTACCCTCAGGGGCAAGAGACCCAGTACTTC,CASYPQGQETQYF